Below, one TCR beta chain is given with its context. Its antigen is unknown. Base qualities are not recorded, but no much larger clone differs from it by a single base. The sample comes from a study of CD4 T cells in relation to SARS-CoV-2 and coronaviruses (dated by TCRdb to the early 2020s). Looking at the study overall: In the ViraFEST assay, PBMCs were grown with antigen for 10 days, and TCR beta CDR3s were then sequenced to identify antigen-specific clonal expansions. The negative reference condition was either a culture with an HIV-1 Nef peptide pool or a culture with no peptide. Patient-derived lymphoblastoid cell lines were used to map the HLA restriction of shared crossreactive spike epitopes. At the level of individual TCR clonotypes, the study measured memory CD4+ T cell crossreactivity between SARS-CoV-2 spike protein and common cold coronavirus spike proteins. Samples from three pre-COVID donors and the naive versus memory experiments were sequenced with the Adaptive Biotechnologies TCR-sequencing kit; other data were Illumina-based. Expansion assays from other donors in the study were sequenced with a different, Illumina-based TCR-beta assay.

Paper-wide results and their limitations: Crossreactive clones showed significantly weaker SARS-CoV-2-driven expansion than monoreactive clones, consistent with antigenic imprinting. No donor contributed both pre-pandemic and post-infection samples, which limited tracing the source of pre-existing responses. Since the crossreactivity analysis centred on spike protein, crossreactivity against other viral proteins was not assessed. In about two thirds of donors, memory CD4+ clonotypes turned up that crossrecognized SARS-CoV-2 and at least one common cold coronavirus spike. Small numbers of patients and of tested TCRs were a limitation of the study.

CDR3 length: 17 amino acids, cysteine to phenylalanine. CDR3 DNA is the only sequence kept; it has 51 bases, read in frame from the first base. Trimming takes 4 bases off V and 0 bases off J; junction bases not matched to a gene: 7. In the germline V gene, CDR1 corresponds to MNHNS and CDR2 to SASEGT. Preparation of the library involved the immunoSEQ multiplex PCR assay. The original pipeline was this. During preprocessing, nonproductive sequences were discarded, as were any CDR3s that did not begin with C, did not end with F or W, or were shorter than 7 amino acids. The MANAFEST web app was used to call antigen-specific clonotypes on the basis of expansion compared with the reference and with other culture wells. A clone was considered positive if significant expansion relative to the reference culture was observed in 2 of 3 replicate wells at an FDR below 0.05. A further requirement for positive clones was significant expansion compared with all other tandem wells, along with an odds ratio above 5. Pairwise Levenshtein distance, computed with the stringdist R package after three terminal residues were trimmed from each end, was used as the measure of CDR3 homology. The table comes from immuneACCESS by way of TCRdb, which keeps in-frame sequences with V and J called. Part of the clones is missing from these tables; in studies checked, under half for an unresolved V gene and the rest for unknown reasons. That table gives V, J and clone size, and the DNA gave D and trimming. Present in this sample are approximately 14,000 clones, 60% to 80% of which were seen just once. The top ten hold 18% of the sample.

CD4+ T cells from unexposed donors were collected before the COVID-19 pandemic (2011-2018). After around eleven days of culture, CD4+ T cells were isolated with the EasySep CD4+ T cell isolation kit. As cell number allowed, CD4+ T cells from unexposed donors were tested for reactivity to SARS-CoV-2 S and N and to four common cold coronavirus spike pools. Each well received two million PBMCs, cultured in IMDM supplemented with about 5% human AB serum and approximately 9.7 IU/ml IL-2. Half of the culture medium was replaced with fresh IL-2-containing medium on days 3 and 7. In general, every peptide culture condition was set up in three replicate wells. The leukapheresis product for the unexposed donors was obtained through commercial purchase. Ficoll-Paque PLUS gradient centrifugation was used to isolate PBMCs from leukapheresis product or whole blood. The PBMCs went either fresh into the expansion assay or into cryopreservation at -140 degrees C. The QIAamp Micro DNA Kit was used to extract genomic DNA from the CD4+ T cells.

The receptor was isolated from a human donor in good health. This chain is built from TRBV6-1 and TRBJ2-1; the central 9 bases match TRBD1. The sequencing input was CD4+ T cells from PBMCs, cultured in vitro. The nucleotides read TGTGCCAGCAGTGCGGAACCACAGGGGGCCTCCTACAATGAGCAGTTCTTC. It is translated as CASSAEPQGASYNEQFF.